Listed below are T cell receptor beta chains from one sample, sequenced in a study of cytomegalovirus exposure and HLA in healthy donors. Libraries were prepared by immunoSEQ multiplex PCR; TCRdb keeps only in-frame clonotypes and omits some of them. The table records around 200,000 clones, 65% to 85% of them present only once. Source material: PBMCs. These receptors all stem from a man aged 50 to 59 in good health and CMV-seronegative. CDR3s leave out the opening cysteine and the closing phenylalanine or tryptophan. Fields, in order: V gene, J gene, D gene, clone size, CDR3 protein. A D gene is named only where the DNA matches it firmly. Where a row states a size, it is once, few, many or the class of an expanded clone; other rows omit it.

>TRBV7-2|TRBJ1-5|TRBD1|.
ASSSGTGKQPQH
>TRBV5-4|TRBJ2-7|.|.
ASSFSGRPDYEQY
>TRBV27|TRBJ2-2|.|few
ASSLKQGTGELF
>TRBV27|TRBJ1-2|.|.
ASSSDPRTWQDYT
>TRBV7-2|TRBJ1-2|.|.
ASSLANKYGYT
>TRBV7-9|TRBJ2-7|TRBD1|.
ASSLEPGQGRVVN
>TRBV5-1|TRBJ2-2|.|.
ASSPTIPNTGELF
>TRBV28|TRBJ1-1|.|.
AHQFRRNTEAF
>TRBV2|TRBJ2-7|TRBD1|few
ASSGEQGAHEQY
>TRBV6-6|TRBJ2-1|TRBD2|many
ASSLGLAGNEQF
>TRBV5-5|TRBJ1-1|.|.
ASSLVVMNTEAF
>TRBV12-5|TRBJ2-1|TRBD1|few
ASGPLRTGSSYNEQF
>TRBV5-4|TRBJ1-1|.|.
ASSGGTEAF
>TRBV14|TRBJ1-1|.|few
ASSQEFGEYDTEAF
>TRBV7-2|TRBJ2-5|TRBD2|few
ASSFKGGTSGGAQETQY
>TRBV7-9|TRBJ2-7|.|.
SSSSAYEQY
>TRBV10-3|TRBJ2-1|TRBD1|.
ASRDRVYNEQF
>TRBV4-2|TRBJ2-2|TRBD2|.
ASSQGGGLAGIGTGELF
>TRBV5-1|TRBJ1-4|.|many
ASSGGTVTNEKLF
>TRBV5-1|TRBJ2-7|.|.
ASAQGTANEQY
>TRBV11-2|TRBJ2-7|TRBD2|.
ASSPSSGGYEQY
>TRBV7-9|TRBJ2-5|.|.
SSSVTESLVQETQY
>TRBV4-3|TRBJ2-1|TRBD2|once
ASSQILALEQF
>TRBV27|TRBJ1-5|.|.
ASRPQAGFQGQPQH
>TRBV7-9|TRBJ2-3|TRBD2|.
ASIKRGISTDTQY
>TRBV29-1|TRBJ2-7|.|.
SVGLRARNEQY
>TRBV4-1|TRBJ2-1|.|few
ASSQLPGTYNEQF
>TRBV5-6|TRBJ2-5|TRBD2|.
ASSPPPFAGGVAETQY
>TRBV18|TRBJ2-3|TRBD2|.
ASSPERGVTDTQY
>TRBV11-2|TRBJ2-7|.|.
ASSLHEGKQY
>TRBV9|TRBJ2-5|TRBD1|.
ASSVAGTGGWETQY
>TRBV27|TRBJ1-5|.|.
ASWGGSYSNQPQH
>TRBV5-3|TRBJ1-2|TRBD1|few
ARSIRDRADSNYGYT
>TRBV19|TRBJ2-1|TRBD2|few
ASSIELAGGGEQF
>TRBV6-1|TRBJ1-6|.|.
ASSGGGRRDSPLH
>TRBV28|TRBJ2-7|.|.
ASSETRGEQY
>TRBV5-6|TRBJ2-2|TRBD1|few
ASSLNRGITGELF
>TRBV7-8|TRBJ1-2|.|.
ASSLRQQLTYGYT
>TRBV5-6|TRBJ2-1|.|.
ASSLESVSSYNEQF
>TRBV19|TRBJ2-2|.|.
ASKQGGPGELF
>TRBV6-6|TRBJ2-7|.|.
ASRAGERGSEQY
>TRBV9|TRBJ1-3|.|.
ASSVDGSSGNTIY
>TRBV7-8|TRBJ1-4|.|.
ASSFTEASEKLF